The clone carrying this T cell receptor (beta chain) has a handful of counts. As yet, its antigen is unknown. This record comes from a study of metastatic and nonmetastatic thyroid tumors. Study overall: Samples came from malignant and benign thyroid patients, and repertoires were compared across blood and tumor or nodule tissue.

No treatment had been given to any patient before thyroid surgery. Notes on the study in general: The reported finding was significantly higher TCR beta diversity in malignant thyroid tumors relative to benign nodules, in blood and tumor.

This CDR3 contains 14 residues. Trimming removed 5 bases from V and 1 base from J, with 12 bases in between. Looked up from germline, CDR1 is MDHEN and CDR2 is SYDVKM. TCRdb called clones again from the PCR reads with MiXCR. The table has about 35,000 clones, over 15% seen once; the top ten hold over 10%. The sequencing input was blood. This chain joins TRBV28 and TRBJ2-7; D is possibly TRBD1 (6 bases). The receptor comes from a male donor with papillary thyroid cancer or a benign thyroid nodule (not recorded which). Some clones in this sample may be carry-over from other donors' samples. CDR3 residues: CASSGTGPSYEQYF. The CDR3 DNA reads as TGTGCCAGCAGTGGAACAGGGCCTTCCTACGAGCAGTACTTC.